This T cell receptor beta chain was identified in a study of T cell responses to AZD1222 COVID-19 vaccine. This clone was counted once. The antigen remains undetermined. The table came from immunoSEQ multiplex PCR; TCRdb's copy has only in-frame clones and leaves some out. The table lists roughly 80,000 clones, about 88% of them singletons. V dropped 5 bases and J dropped 6 bases, with 19 bases sitting between them. This CDR3 comprises 16 residues. Germline CDR1 is SGHTA and CDR2 is FQGNSA. Study outcomes and limitations: Vaccine-related CD4 TCRs covered spike, predominating at 160-218 and 743-854. The donors showed a predominance of white British ancestry and of females, with possible underestimation of clonal diversity.

This chain connects TRBV7-2 to TRBJ2-2; D may be TRBD1 or TRBD2 (5 bases each). The starting material was peripheral blood, obtained on day 0 of AZD1222 vaccination. This sequence originates from an adult in good health. The CDR3 spells CASSLSGRVGAGELFF. In nucleotides, the CDR3 is TGTGCCAGCAGCCTCTCGGGCAGGGTGGGGGCCGGGGAGCTGTTTTTT.